This section outlines one T cell receptor beta chain sequence together with its context. TCRdb keeps only in-frame clones here, not all; method: immunoSEQ multiplex PCR. The sample lists fewer than 200,000 clones, around 90% seen once, with around 5% in the top ten. V was clipped by 5 bases and J by 3 bases; unmatched bases: 8. This CDR3 has 15 residues. The germline CDR1 and CDR2 sequences are KGHDR and SFDVKD. The source of the sample is a study of control samples from healthy donors and cancer patients. Sequencing was performed on blood. The sequence was collected from a woman in her twenties or thirties in good health. The chain has TRBV24-1 and TRBJ1-1, with 7 nucleotides matching TRBD1. The CDR3 bases are TGTGCCACCAGTGCCGGGGACAGAGACTACACTGAAGCTTTCTTT. Translated: CATSAGDRDYTEAFF.